The 30 T cell receptor beta chains listed next were all sequenced from one sample in a study of blood T cells in healthy people across ages. Next came a second PCR, run for about 7 to 12 cycles, which used a sample-barcoded 5' primer along with a J-beta primer mix. TCRdb passed the 5' RACE reads through MiXCR, listing each CDR3 protein once. This table has 730,000 or so distinct CDR3 sequences, roughly 44% appearing once. Sequenced: blood. Every receptor here comes from a woman in her sixties or seventies in good health.

This rearrangement joins TRBV7-9 to TRBJ1-2; no clear D gene. The CDR3 is 15 residues long. With 5 bases removed from V and 4 bases from J, the gap between germline ends came to 17 bases. The germline V gene has CDR1 SEHNR and CDR2 FQNEAQ (reference sequence). For the CDR3, the DNA is TGTGCCAGCAGCCCCCCAGGCGGAACATTCTATGGCTACACCTTC. It encodes CASSPPGGTFYGYTF.

The V call is TRBV20-1, the J call TRBJ2-3, with D unresolved. The CDR3 is 11 amino acids. Trimming removed 3 bases at V and 2 bases at J, with 3 bases between. From germline, CDR1 is DFQATT and CDR2 SNEGSKA (reference sequence). The CDR3 nucleotides read TGCAGTGCTAGTCCCACAGATACGCAGTATTTT. Translation: CSASPTDTQYF.

The rearrangement links TRBV28 to TRBJ1-2; 7 bases are a match to TRBD1. This CDR3 has 15 residues. Trimming cost V 5 bases and J 0 bases; bases outside gene matches: 6. Germline CDR1 is MDHEN and CDR2 is SYDVKM. CDR3 bases: TGTGCCAGCAGTATATCCAGGGGGACTAACTATGGCTACACCTTC. This sequence encodes CASSISRGTNYGYTF.

The CDR3 loop reads CASSLLGVGYGYTF. CDR3 bases: TGTGCCAGCAGTTTACTAGGGGTTGGGTATGGCTACACCTTC. This rearrangement joins TRBV27 to TRBJ1-2, with a possible D match to TRBD1 (5 bases). The ends were cut back, 2 bases at V and 5 bases at J, with 12 bases in the middle. Germline V CDR1 and CDR2: MNHEY, SMNVEV (reference sequence). The length of the CDR3 is 14 residues.

This clonotype was seen repeatedly, ten times or more. This chain links TRBV5-1 with TRBJ2-2; D not certain. Germline values: CDR1 SGHRS, CDR2 YFSETQ. The CDR3 contains 15 residues. The germline V and J ends were trimmed by 0 bases and 6 bases, with 12 bases remaining between them. The CDR3 DNA sequence: TGCGCCAGCAGCTTGGCCCGTGGGCCGTCCGGGGAGCTGTTTTTT. The encoded protein is CASSLARGPSGELFF.

J is TRBJ1-1 and V is TRBV20-1; D might be TRBD1 (5 bases). Germline CDR1 and CDR2: DFQATT and SNEGSKA (reference sequence). V was shortened by 3 bases and J by 1 base, with 12 bases between the two germline ends. This CDR3 comprises 14 residues. The chain's CDR3 is CSASLSTGNTEAFF. The CDR3 region has the DNA TGCAGTGCTAGCCTTTCCACAGGGAACACTGAAGCTTTCTTT.

The chain recombines TRBV28 with TRBJ2-7, with D hard to call. V dropped 3 bases and J dropped 4 bases, with 4 bases sitting between them. CDR1 is MDHEN, CDR2 SYDVKM, per germline. The CDR3 contains 11 residues. The CDR3 reads CASSFWYEQYF. As DNA, the CDR3 is TGTGCCAGCAGTTTCTGGTACGAGCAGTACTTC.

CDR3 in DNA: TGTACCAGCAGCTTAATTAATGCGGGGAACGAGCAGTACTTC. Its protein product is CTSSLINAGNEQYF. The chain links TRBV7-2 to TRBJ2-5; D is perhaps TRBD2 (6 bases). The end of the DNA is better explained by TRBJ2-7, so the J call may be wrong. The CDR3 is made up of 14 amino acids. Germline V lookup: CDR1 SGHTA, CDR2 FQGNSA.

About this clonotype: The junction departs from the called germline gene at one end, perhaps through a read error. The rearrangement joins TRBV27 to TRBJ2-1; D tentatively reads TRBD1 or TRBD2 (5 bases each). Looked up from germline, CDR1 is MNHEY and CDR2 is SMNVEV (reference sequence). The CDR3 extends over 15 amino acids. The CDR3 region has the DNA TGTCCCAGCAGTCCCGCCCCGGGGCCCACTGGCGAGCAGTTCTTC. Its protein is CPSSPAPGPTGEQFF.

V is TRBV12-3 or TRBV12-4 and J is TRBJ1-1; tentatively, D is TRBD1 (5 bases). The CDR3 has 13 residues. V was trimmed by 4 bases and J by 4 bases, leaving 10 bases between them. The CDR3 sequence is CASSYQGGTEAFF. The CDR3 DNA reads as TGTGCCAGCAGTTATCAGGGAGGCACTGAAGCTTTCTTT.

This clonotype is a singleton in its sample. The chain links TRBV20-1 to TRBJ2-3; weak D call: TRBD2 (6 bases). CDR3 length: 12 amino acids. Germline assignment: CDR1 DFQATT and CDR2 SNEGSKA (reference sequence). This CDR3 reads CGTREITDTQYF. The DNA of the CDR3 is TGCGGTACCCGGGAGATCACAGATACGCAGTATTTT.

This chain connects TRBV5-1 to TRBJ2-1, with 11 bases fitting TRBD2. The CDR3 spans 16 residues. Trimming at V came to 6 bases and at J to 5 bases, leaving 10 bases not matched to a gene. Per the germline V gene, CDR1 is SGHRS and CDR2 is YFSETQ. CDR3 coding DNA: TGCGCCAGCACCCAAACTAGCGGGAGTTTTAACAATGAGCAGTTCTTC. Protein: CASTQTSGSFNNEQFF.

The chain employs TRBV20-1 and TRBJ1-6; a weak D match, TRBD1 (5 bases). Germline V gene data show CDR1 as DFQATT and CDR2 as SNEGSKA (reference sequence). Trimming stripped 0 bases from V and 9 bases from J, with 12 bases between. This CDR3 comprises 14 residues. The chain's CDR3 is CSARESLGRSPLHF. The CDR3 DNA reads TGCAGTGCTAGAGAAAGTCTGGGGCGTTCACCCCTCCACTTT.

This clonotype appeared a single time. This chain connects TRBV27 to TRBJ2-1; no reliable D call. The length of the CDR3 is 16 residues. The V and J ends lost 5 bases and 9 bases respectively, with 23 bases between them. Germline CDR1 and CDR2: MNHEY and SMNVEV (reference sequence). CDR3: CASSKDIGYEKSEQFF. CDR3 coding DNA: TGTGCCAGCAGTAAAGACATAGGTTACGAGAAAAGTGAGCAGTTCTTC.

This chain links TRBV7-2 with TRBJ2-1, with 8 positions matching TRBD2. The DNA end is a closer match to TRBJ2-7, so the J assignment may be wrong. Germline loops: CDR1 SGHTA, CDR2 FQGNSA. The CDR3 totals 15 residues. CDR3 in DNA: TGTGCCAGCGCCGGGGTACGGGAGGGTTGGTACGAGCAGTACTTC. Amino acids: CASAGVREGWYEQYF.

There are a few counts of this clonotype. V and J are TRBV7-2 and TRBJ2-1; D uncertain. V was shortened by 5 bases and J by 9 bases, with 20 bases between the two germline ends. CDR1 and CDR2 from the germline V gene are SGHTA and FQGNSA. CDR3 size: 15 residues. As DNA, the CDR3 is TGTGCCAGCAGCCCGCCCTGGGGTAGGGCTGGTGAGCAGTTCTTC. Its translation: CASSPPWGRAGEQFF.

This chain joins TRBV12-5 and TRBJ1-4; no clear D gene. V was clipped by 6 bases and J by 8 bases, with 16 bases between them. This CDR3 is 14 amino acids long. Germline V gene lookup returns CDR1 LGHNT and CDR2 FRNRAP. CDR3 nucleotides: TGTGCTAGTGGCCCGGGTGGTTTGGAGGAAAAACTGTTTTTT. This sequence encodes CASGPGGLEEKLFF.

The CDR3 reads CSAREGINEKLFF. CDR3 bases: TGCAGTGCTAGAGAAGGGATTAATGAAAAACTGTTTTTT. The J gene is TRBJ1-4, the V gene TRBV20-1; D is ambiguous. The CDR3 runs to 13 residues. Germline V CDR1 and CDR2: DFQATT, SNEGSKA (reference sequence). V lost 0 bases to trimming and J lost 4 bases, with 6 bases between them.

V is TRBV7-2 and J is TRBJ2-1; TRBD2 agrees at 8 bases. V was pared by 1 base and J by 9 bases, with 5 bases of the junction left unmatched. Per the germline V gene, CDR1 is SGHTA and CDR2 is FQGNSA. This CDR3 has 14 amino acids. CDR3 amino acids: CASSLGGSGIEQFF. In DNA, the CDR3 is TGTGCCAGCAGCTTAGGGGGTAGCGGGATTGAGCAGTTCTTC.

The rearrangement joins TRBV12-3 or TRBV12-4 to TRBJ2-7; maybe TRBD2 (7 bases). The CDR3 has 20 amino acids. With 0 bases removed from V and 4 bases from J, the gap between germline ends came to 28 bases. The CDR3 reads CASSLAGHEVPAGRRYEQYF. In nucleotides, the CDR3 is TGTGCCAGCAGTTTAGCGGGACATGAAGTACCAGCGGGAAGGAGGTACGAGCAGTACTTC.

This chain connects TRBV5-1 to TRBJ2-7; D remains unclear. V lost 8 bases and J lost 5, with 17 bases in between. Germline V gene data show CDR1 as SGHRS and CDR2 as YFSETQ. The CDR3 loop spans 13 amino acids. The DNA of the CDR3 is TGCGCCAGTCAACGCCCCGAGGCGGACGAGCAGTACTTC. Residues: CASQRPEADEQYF.

The chain has TRBV6-1 and TRBJ2-1; possibly TRBD1 for D (6 bases). Germline V gene data show CDR1 as MNHNS and CDR2 as SASEGT. The length of the CDR3 is 17 residues. V was shortened by 0 bases and J by 11 bases, with 23 bases between the two germline ends. DNA for the CDR3: TGTGCCAGCAGTGAAGCGCACAGGGTATCCAGGGCCGTGAAGCAGTTCTTC. It specifies CASSEAHRVSRAVKQFF.

Many counts were recorded for this clonotype. The J gene is TRBJ2-5, the V gene TRBV20-1; 9 nucleotides line up with TRBD1. Germline V gives CDR1 DFQATT, CDR2 SNEGSKA (reference sequence). The junction had 5 bases not matched to a gene; V was cut back by 1 base and J by 2 bases. This CDR3 is built from 15 residues. CDR3 sequence: CSARGDRGAQETQYF. The CDR3 nucleotides read TGCAGTGCTAGAGGAGACAGGGGGGCACAAGAGACCCAGTACTTC.

This clonotype turned up a few times. The rearrangement joins TRBV20-1 to TRBJ2-7, with D possibly TRBD2 on 6 matching bases. Germline V gives CDR1 DFQATT, CDR2 SNEGSKA (reference sequence). There are 16 residues in the CDR3. Trimming shortened V by 1 base and J by 3 bases, and 19 bases separated the two germline ends. The DNA of the CDR3 is TGCAGTGCTAGAGGGGCTGCGGGGACGGGCAACTACGAGCAGTACTTC. Translated, it gives CSARGAAGTGNYEQYF.

This clonotype was detected only once. The chain uses TRBV20-1 and TRBJ1-6, with D maybe TRBD1 (5 bases). In germline, CDR1 is DFQATT, CDR2 SNEGSKA (reference sequence). V lost 7 bases and J 6 bases, leaving 13 bases between the germline ends. The CDR3 covers 13 residues. The CDR3 DNA follows: TGCAGTGTCTCGACAGCATCTAATTCACCCCTCCACTTT. Translating it yields CSVSTASNSPLHF.

The genes are TRBV5-4 and TRBJ1-4, with TRBD1 matching over 7 bases. Trimming removed 4 bases from V and 3 bases from J; junction bases left unmatched: 9. CDR1 is SGHNT, CDR2 YYREEE, per germline (reference sequence). The CDR3 has 16 residues. CDR3 sequence: CASSRDRQGSNEKLFF. CDR3 coding DNA: TGTGCCAGCAGCAGAGACCGACAGGGCTCTAATGAAAAACTGTTTTTT.

This chain links TRBV29-1 with TRBJ2-3; D is perhaps TRBD1 or TRBD2 (5 bases each). Germline loops: CDR1 SQVTM, CDR2 ANQGSEA. CDR3 length: 13 residues. V was cut by 7 bases and J by 2 bases, with 13 bases left in between. The CDR3 sequence is CSGGSGPTDTQYF. CDR3 DNA sequence: TGCAGCGGGGGGTCGGGACCCACAGATACGCAGTATTTT.

The V gene is TRBV20-1, the J gene TRBJ2-7; D is unresolved. The germline V gene has CDR1 DFQATT and CDR2 SNEGSKA (reference sequence). The CDR3 contains 12 residues. V lost 3 bases, J lost 5 bases, and 11 bases lay in between. The CDR3 region is CSARVGVNEQYF. As DNA, the CDR3 is TGCAGTGCTAGGGTAGGTGTCAACGAGCAGTACTTC.

There are many counts of this clonotype. The rearrangement joins TRBV20-1 to TRBJ2-3; D is perhaps TRBD2 (5 bases). Looked up from germline, CDR1 is DFQATT and CDR2 is SNEGSKA (reference sequence). This CDR3 is built from 15 residues. Trimming shortened V by 2 bases and J by 0 bases, and 12 bases separated the two germline ends. This CDR3 is CSARSLALSTDTQYF. The CDR3 coding sequence is TGCAGTGCTAGAAGTCTAGCACTTAGCACAGATACGCAGTATTTT.

V and J are TRBV6-5 and TRBJ2-7; TRBD1 aligns across 8 bases. The CDR3 runs 13 residues. V lost 5 bases to trimming and J lost 3 bases; unmatched junction nucleotides: 3. CDR1 and CDR2 from the germline V gene are MNHEY and SVGAGI. CDR3 bases: TGTGCCAGCAGTCATGGGACAGGCTACGAGCAGTACTTC. This sequence encodes CASSHGTGYEQYF.